This T cell receptor beta chain was obtained from a study of shared clonotypes between healthy human individuals. Deep-level assay runs were performed. The method was immunoSEQ multiplex PCR; TCRdb's version includes in-frame clones alone and lacks a portion of them. The table has approximately 2.3 million clones, 93% seen once; the top ten hold 0.39%. CD45RA-negative memory and CD45RA+ naive subsets were split from the CD4+ cells. The sample was naive CD4+ T cells from PBMCs. As for subset: CD45RA+ positively selected. The TCR sequence derives from a man aged 18 to 30 in good health. Some clones in this sample may be carry-over from other donors' samples.

CDR3 bases: TGTGCCAGCAGGACAAACTACGAGCAGTACTTC. This sequence encodes CASRTNYEQYF. V usage is TRBV6-1 and J usage is TRBJ2-7; no reliable D call. The CDR3 extends over 11 amino acids. The V end was cut by 6 bases, the J end by 3 bases, with 6 bases between. Germline CDR1 MNHNS, CDR2 SASEGT.